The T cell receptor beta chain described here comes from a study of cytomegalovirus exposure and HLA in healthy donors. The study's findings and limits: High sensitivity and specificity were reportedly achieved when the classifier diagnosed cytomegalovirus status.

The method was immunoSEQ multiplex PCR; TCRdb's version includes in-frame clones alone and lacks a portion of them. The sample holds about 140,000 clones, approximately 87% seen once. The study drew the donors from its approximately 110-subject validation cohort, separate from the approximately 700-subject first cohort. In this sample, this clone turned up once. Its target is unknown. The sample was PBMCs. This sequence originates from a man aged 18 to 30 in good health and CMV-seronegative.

The CDR3 here is CASRPSGGTDTQYF. CDR3 coding DNA: TGTGCCAGCAGGCCTAGCGGGGGCACAGATACGCAGTATTTT. The J gene is TRBJ2-3, the V gene TRBV2; 9 bases match TRBD2. The CDR3 length is 14 residues. CDR1 SNHLY and CDR2 FYNNEI come from the germline V gene. Trimming at V came to 6 bases and at J to 1 base, leaving 2 bases not matched to a gene.